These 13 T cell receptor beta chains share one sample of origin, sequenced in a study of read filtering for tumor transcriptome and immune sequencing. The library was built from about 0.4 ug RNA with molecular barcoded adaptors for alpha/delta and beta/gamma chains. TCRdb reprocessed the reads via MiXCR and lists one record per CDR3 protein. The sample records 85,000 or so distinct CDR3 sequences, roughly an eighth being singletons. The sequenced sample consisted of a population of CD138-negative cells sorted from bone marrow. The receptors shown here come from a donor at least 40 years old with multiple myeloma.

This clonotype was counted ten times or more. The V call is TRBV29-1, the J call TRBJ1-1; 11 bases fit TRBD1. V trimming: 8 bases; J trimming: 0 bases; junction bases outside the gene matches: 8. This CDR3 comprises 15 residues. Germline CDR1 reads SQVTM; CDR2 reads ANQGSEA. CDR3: CSTKRTGGLNTEAFF. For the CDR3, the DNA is TGCAGCACCAAGCGGACAGGGGGCTTGAACACTGAAGCTTTCTTT.

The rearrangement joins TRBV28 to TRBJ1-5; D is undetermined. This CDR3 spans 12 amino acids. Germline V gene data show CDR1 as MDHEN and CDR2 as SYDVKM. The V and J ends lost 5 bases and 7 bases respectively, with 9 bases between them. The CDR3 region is CASSLLGQPQHF. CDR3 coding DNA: TGTGCCAGCAGTCTTTTGGGCCAGCCCCAGCATTTT.

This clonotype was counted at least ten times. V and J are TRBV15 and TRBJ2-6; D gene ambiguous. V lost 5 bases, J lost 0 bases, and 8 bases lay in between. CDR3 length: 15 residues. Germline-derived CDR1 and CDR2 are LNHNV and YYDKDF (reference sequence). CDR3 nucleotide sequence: TGTGCCACCAGCTACCGAAGCTCTGGGGCCAACGTCCTGACTTTC. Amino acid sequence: CATSYRSSGANVLTF.

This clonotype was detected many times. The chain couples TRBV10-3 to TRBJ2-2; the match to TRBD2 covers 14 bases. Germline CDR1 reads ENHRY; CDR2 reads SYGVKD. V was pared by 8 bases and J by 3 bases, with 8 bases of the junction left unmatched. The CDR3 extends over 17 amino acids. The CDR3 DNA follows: TGTGCCATCGCCGGGACTAGCGGGAGTTGGGACACCGGGGAGCTGTTTTTT. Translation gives CAIAGTSGSWDTGELFF.

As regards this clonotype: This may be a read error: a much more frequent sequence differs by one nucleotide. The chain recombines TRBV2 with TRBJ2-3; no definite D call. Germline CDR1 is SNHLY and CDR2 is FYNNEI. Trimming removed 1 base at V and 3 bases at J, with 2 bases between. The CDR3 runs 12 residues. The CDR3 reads CASSEVTDTQYF. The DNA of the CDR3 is TGTGCCAGCAGTGAAGTGACAGATACGCAGTATTTT.

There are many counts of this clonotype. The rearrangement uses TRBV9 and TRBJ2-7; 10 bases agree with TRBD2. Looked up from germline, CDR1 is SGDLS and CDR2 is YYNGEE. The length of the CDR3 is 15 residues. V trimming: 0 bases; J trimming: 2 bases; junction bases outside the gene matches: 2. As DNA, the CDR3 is TGTGCCAGCAGCGTAGAAGGGACTAGCGCCTACGAGCAGTACTTC. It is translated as CASSVEGTSAYEQYF.

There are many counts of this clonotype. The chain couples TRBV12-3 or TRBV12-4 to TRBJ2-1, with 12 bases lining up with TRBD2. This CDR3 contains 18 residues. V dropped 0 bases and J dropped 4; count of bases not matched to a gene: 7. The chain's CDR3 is CASSLALTSGSLYNEQFF. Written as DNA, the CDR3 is TGTGCCAGCAGTTTAGCGCTGACTAGCGGGAGTTTGTACAATGAGCAGTTCTTC.

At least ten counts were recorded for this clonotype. The CDR3 nucleotides read TGTGCCAGCACCGCGGCAGGCACAGATACGCAGTATTTT. Protein sequence: CASTAAGTDTQYF. V gene TRBV28 combines with J gene TRBJ2-3; D unclear. CDR1 and CDR2 (germline): MDHEN, SYDVKM. The CDR3 covers 13 residues. V gave up 7 bases and J gave up 1 base, with 9 bases separating them. Full variable domain (rest looked up from reference TRBV28 and TRBJ2-3): DVKVTQSSRYLVKRTGEKVFLECVQDMDHENMFWYRQDPGLGLRLIYFSYDVKMKEKGDIPEGYSVSREKKERFSLILESASTNQTSMYLCASTAAGTDTQYFGPGTRLTVL.

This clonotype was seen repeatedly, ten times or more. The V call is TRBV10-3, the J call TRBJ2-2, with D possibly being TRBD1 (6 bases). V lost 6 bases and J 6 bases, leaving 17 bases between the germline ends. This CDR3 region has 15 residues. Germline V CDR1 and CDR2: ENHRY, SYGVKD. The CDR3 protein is CAISWTEMGSGELFF. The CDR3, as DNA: TGTGCCATCAGCTGGACAGAGATGGGGTCCGGGGAGCTGTTTTTT.

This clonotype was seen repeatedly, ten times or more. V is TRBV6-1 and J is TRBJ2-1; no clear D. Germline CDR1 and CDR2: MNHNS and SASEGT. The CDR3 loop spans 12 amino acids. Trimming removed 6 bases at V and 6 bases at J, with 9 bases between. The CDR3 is CASRSVSNEQFF. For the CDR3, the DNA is TGTGCCAGCAGGTCAGTGAGCAATGAGCAGTTCTTC.

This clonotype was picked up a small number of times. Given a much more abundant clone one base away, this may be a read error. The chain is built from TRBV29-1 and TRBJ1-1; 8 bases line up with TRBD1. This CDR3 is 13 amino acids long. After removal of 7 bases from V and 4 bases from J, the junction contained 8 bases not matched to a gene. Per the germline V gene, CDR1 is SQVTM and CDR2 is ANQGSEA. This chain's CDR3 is CSADRGGVTEAFF. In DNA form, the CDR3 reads TGCAGCGCCGACAGGGGTGGCGTCACTGAAGCTTTCTTT.

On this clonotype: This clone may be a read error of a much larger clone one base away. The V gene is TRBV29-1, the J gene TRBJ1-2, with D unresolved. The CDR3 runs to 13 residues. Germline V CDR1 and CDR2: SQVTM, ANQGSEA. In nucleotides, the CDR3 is TGCGGCGTTGAAGATCAGACGCAGTATGGCTACACCTTC. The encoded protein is CGVEDQTQYGYTF.

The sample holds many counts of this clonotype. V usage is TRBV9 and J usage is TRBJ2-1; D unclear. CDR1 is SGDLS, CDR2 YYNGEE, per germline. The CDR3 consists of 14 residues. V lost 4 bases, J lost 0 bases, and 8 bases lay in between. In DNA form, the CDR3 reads TGTGCCAGCAGCTCAGTCGGCTCCTACAATGAGCAGTTCTTC. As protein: CASSSVGSYNEQFF.